Below, 4 T cell receptor beta chains from the same sample are listed, as sequenced in a study of blood T cell repertoires in COVID-19. Libraries were prepared by immunoSEQ multiplex PCR; TCRdb keeps only in-frame clonotypes and omits some of them. Of over 200,000 clones listed, approximately 82% were seen once; the top ten hold about 5.7%. The sequencing input was peripheral blood. These receptors were obtained from a man older than 75 with acute or convalescent COVID-19.

Details on this clone: Different DNA sequences within this sample yield the same CDR3. The rearrangement uses TRBV3-1 (or the pseudogene TRBV3-2) and TRBJ1-1; perhaps TRBD1 as D (5 bases). The V end was cut by 1 base, the J end by 2 bases, with 8 bases between. This CDR3 region has 14 residues. Germline-derived CDR1 and CDR2 are LGHDT and YNNKEL (reference sequence). CDR3: CASSQGTGNTEAFF. The CDR3 nucleotides read TGTGCCAGCAGCCAAGGCACAGGAAACACTGAAGCTTTCTTT.

The table lists this clone with a count of one. The chain has TRBV5-1 and TRBJ1-2, with 7 bases fitting TRBD1. Germline V gene data show CDR1 as SGHRS and CDR2 as YFSETQ. The CDR3 sequence is 15 residues long. After removal of 5 bases from V and 2 bases from J, the junction contained 9 bases not matched to a gene. CDR3 DNA: TGCGCCAGCAGACTCAGCCCGACAGGGAACTATGGCTACACCTTC. Encoded protein: CASRLSPTGNYGYTF.

This chain joins TRBV9 and TRBJ1-2, with 7 bases aligning to TRBD1. Trimming at V came to 0 bases and at J to 4 bases, leaving 6 bases not matched to a gene. This CDR3 contains 15 residues. CDR1 is SGDLS and CDR2 is YYNGEE in the germline V gene. CDR3 protein: CASSVGSGGSYGYTF. As DNA, the CDR3 is TGTGCCAGCAGCGTAGGATCAGGGGGGTCCTATGGCTACACCTTC. The whole variable domain, filled in from reference TRBV9 and TRBJ1-2, reads DSGVTQTPKHLITATGQRVTLRCSPRSGDLSVYWYQQSLDQGLQFLIQYYNGEERAKGNILERFSAQQFPDLHSELNLSSLELGDSALYFCASSVGSGGSYGYTFGSGTRLTVV.

This clone has more than one count but fewer than ten. The chain is built from TRBV7-6 and TRBJ2-5; TRBD2 matches 8 bases. The CDR3 extends over 15 amino acids. J gave up 5 bases and V 2 bases, and 7 bases lay outside the gene matches. Germline lookup yields CDR1 SGHVS and CDR2 FNYEAQ. The CDR3 DNA is TGTGCCAGCAGCTTAACGGGAGGGCCCTCGGAGACCCAGTACTTC. Translating gives CASSLTGGPSETQYF.